The clone carrying this TCR beta chain was picked up many times. Its antigen is unidentified. Next came a second PCR, run for about 7 to 12 cycles, which used a sample-barcoded 5' primer along with a J-beta primer mix. TCRdb analysed the 5' RACE reads with MiXCR anew, one entry per CDR3 protein. The sample shows some 790,000 distinct CDR3 sequences, under 35% of them seen only once. This sample is drawn from a study of blood T cells in healthy people across ages. The CDR3 consists of 16 residues. Trimming took 3 bases from V and 2 from J, leaving 15 bases between them. CDR1 and CDR2 from the germline V gene are LGHNA and YSLEER. Overall study results and limits: There were more naive CD4+ cells and higher diversity in long-lived donors than in aged donors. Diversity estimated from one million T cells was considered an underestimate.

The specimen was blood. This sequence was found in a woman aged 80 or older in good health. The rearrangement joins TRBV4-3 to TRBJ2-3, with D perhaps TRBD2 (5 bases). CDR3 residues: CASSQNLGLSTDTQYF. The CDR3 region has the DNA TGCGCCAGCAGCCAGAACCTCGGACTTTCCACAGATACGCAGTATTTT.